This record concerns one T cell receptor beta chain sequence. The clone's antigen remains unknown. Base-call qualities are not available, and no considerably larger clone is one nucleotide away. The data are from a study of cytomegalovirus exposure and HLA in healthy donors (dated 2017 in TCRdb). The study in broad terms: An earlier analysis of 587 of the donors reported under 300 Gb of sequence data and 95 million to 120 million unique TCR beta sequences obtained from 180 million or so T cells. Among around 400 genotyped donors of the cohort, an average of around 240,000 unique TCR beta nucleotide sequences was sequenced per donor, of which about 20% were non-productive. In addition to the first cohort of approximately 670 subjects, a separate validation cohort of 120 different subjects was used. High-throughput TCR immunosequencing, statistical association of individual TCRs with disease status, and machine learning were combined to predict cytomegalovirus infection status. Typing coverage differed by locus: A, B, C, DRB1 and DQB1 were typed in about 629-630 donors, DQA1 in 500 to 550, DPA1 in roughly 590, and DPB1 in just under 490. A later analysis re-examined previously published TCR beta repertoires from several hundred donors and added high-resolution HLA genotyping to investigate patterns of TCR occurrence. Every discovery cohort repertoire had been produced on one sequencing platform. Both class I and class II loci were covered by HLA typing, at four-digit resolution. Donor age, sex, ethnicity and CMV serostatus were compiled alongside the repertoire data. Using immunosequencing, the study profiled T cell repertoires from approximately 700 subjects and related those repertoires to cytomegalovirus serostatus. To decide whether each TCR beta V gene segment behaved as functional or pseudogenic, an earlier analysis of fewer than 750 of the donors relied on high-throughput TCR beta sequencing. Rather than drawing on any new phenotypic data, the later analysis identified candidate immune exposures from TCR beta sequences and the way those sequences occurred across donors. Of the roughly 400 genotyped donors, approximately 82% fell in the genetic ancestry cluster associated with self-reported Caucasian donors. The study aimed to test whether cataloging public T cell receptors could reveal signatures of past pathogen exposure. In a later genetic analysis, genome-wide SNP genotypes for about 55% of the roughly 700 donors were used, and that subset was treated as a discovery cohort. An early release covering 550 to 650 HLA-typed donors comprised around 300 gigabases of sequencing data and 65 million to 100 million unique TCR sequences. A handful of DR-DQ haplotypes were handled as single units for association and clustering because linkage in the cohort was strong. General conclusions and limits of the study: Most CMV-associated TCR beta chains appeared to be HLA-restricted in a later analysis, and the HLA associations seemed to be driven largely by CMV exposure. In a later analysis, several top co-occurrence clusters were reported to appear linked to parvovirus B19, influenza, CMV and Epstein-Barr virus. Because counts were too low, around 18 rarely observed V segments, including chromosome 9 orphons, were left out of the earlier analysis of roughly 600 of the donors. When HLA alleles, especially DR and DQ, strongly co-occurred, attributing TCR associations to individual alleles was difficult. Correlated functional status among segregating V segments might reflect linkage disequilibrium, but an unknown experimental factor could not be ruled out. A later analysis associated some 17,000 TCR beta sequences with specific HLA alleles at a false discovery rate of 0.05. In a later genetic analysis, fewer N-insertions in productive TCRs were reported among donors in an Asian-associated ancestry cluster than the approximately 670-donor mean. A cluster of highly shared sequence variants was judged likely to represent a technical artifact of the sequencing pipeline. An association between a missense DCLRE1C variant and V-gene and J-gene trimming of TCR beta chains was found in a later genetic analysis and replicated in an independent cohort. Because HLA typing was unavailable for some donors at each locus, only the typed subset was used in association tests. The authors suggested that the approach could potentially be extended to other disease states and immunological phenotypes. In a later analysis, HLA-associated TCR beta chains were found to be more clonally expanded and to have lower generation probabilities than equally common non-associated chains. Most TCR sequences were seen in very few donors, while some public TCRs were found in many individuals. An earlier analysis of roughly 570 of the donors showed that most TCR beta V segments appeared in productive rearrangements either about 87% or about 30% of the time, which broadly matched IMGT annotations. In vitro tests confirmed that a few of the cytomegalovirus-associated TCR beta chains recognize cytomegalovirus antigens. CMV serostatus was the only immune exposure information available for the cohort. A total of fewer than 200 TCR beta chains were listed by the study as associated with cytomegalovirus. The classifier was reported to diagnose cytomegalovirus status with high specificity and sensitivity in both the original cohort and the validation cohort. A further reported finding was that TCR beta sequences accurately predicted the HLA-A and HLA-B alleles for most subjects in the first cohort. In a later analysis, TCR association rates were found to vary across HLA loci, with the most associated TCRs seen for DRB1 alleles and the fewest for HLA-C alleles. Only TCR beta chains were sequenced in this cohort, and the absence of alpha or paired-chain data limited detectable features. The presence/absence analyses assumed that sequencing depth was roughly uniform across donors, and that assumption may not be true.

The cohort was made up of 650 to 700 healthy bone marrow donors. At the time of sampling, every cohort member was nominally healthy, though immune exposures that went unrecorded were likely present. The donor was CMV seronegative and belonged to the group of around 350 seronegative cohort members. Every donor gave a peripheral blood sample, and the peripheral blood mononuclear cells from that sample were used for TCR beta sequencing. The Qiagen DNeasy Blood Extraction Kit was used to extract genomic DNA from the blood cell samples. Receptors were amplified or captured by the immunoSEQ multiplex PCR assay. For the multiplex PCR, a mixture combining 60 forward primers for TCR Vbeta segments and 13 reverse primers for TCR Jbeta segments was used. Amplification of the CDR3 region of rearranged TCR beta genes was performed with a multiplex PCR assay on genomic DNA. The Illumina HiSeq System was used to sequence the amplified TCR beta libraries as 87-base-pair reads. The source study handled its data this way. In a later analysis, 77 million or so unique TCR beta chains were counted across the roughly 610 repertoires, and roughly 10 million of these chains were shared by at least two donors. A nearest-neighbor algorithm error-corrected the raw reads and collapsed the reads into unique sequences, merging closely related sequences to remove PCR and sequencing errors. Alignment of CDR3 sequences to IMGT reference sequences was used to assign V, D and J gene segments. For a sequence to be retained, a match of at least six nucleotides to both a V gene segment and a J gene segment was required. Rearrangements were called productive when the CDR3 lacked stop codons and stayed in frame with V and J; all others were non-productive. Following IMGT convention, CDR3 was defined as the stretch from the second conserved V-encoded cysteine up to the conserved J-encoded phenylalanine. The earlier analysis of approximately 500 of the donors excluded sequences that lacked an unambiguous match to a single V gene segment. In an earlier analysis of several hundred of the donors, V segments were called functional above 56.7% productive rearrangements and were called segregating when the between-donor standard deviation exceeded 5%. A statistical classification framework was developed to diagnose cytomegalovirus status using the catalog of TCR beta chain sequences. In a later analysis, TCR nucleotide sequences were compared against IMGT/GENE-DB human TR gene sequences so that V and J genes could be assigned. The TCRdist pipeline was used in a later analysis to assign CDR3 sequences and most-parsimonious VDJ recombination scenarios. A later analysis defined each TCR beta chain by its CDR3 amino acid sequence plus V-gene family, and excluded reads lacking a unique V-gene family. A later analysis removed nearly 600 highly shared, low-generation-probability nucleotide sequences to deal with suspected cross-contamination and a sequencing artifact. In a later analysis, a clonal expansion index was calculated for each public chain from normalized within-repertoire ranks of inferred template counts. Generation probabilities in a later analysis came from a VDJ recombination model fitted to out-of-frame rearrangements, and those results were checked against IGoR. A later analysis scored TCR-TCR, TCR-HLA and TCR-CMV co-occurrence with hypergeometric tests, applying a repertoire-size bias correction to TCR pairs. False discovery rates were estimated in a later analysis by permuting HLA or CMV assignments 20 times. In a later analysis, co-occurring TCRs were grouped with DBSCAN, and TCRdist sequence similarity was added when clustering was performed within HLA-allele-positive subsets. Repertoires with fewer than 30,000 or more than 120,000 public chains were left out of co-occurrence clustering, as were a few repertoires with anomalous nucleotide sharing. Held by TCRdb, this immuneACCESS table contains in-frame sequences only and omits some clones. Under half of the omission traces to an unresolved V gene where checked; the cause of the rest is unknown. D and trimming come from the DNA, and the V and J calls and clone size come from that table. The sample table records fewer than 140,000 clones; about 71% of these occur just once. 0.6% to 1% of the sample is in the top ten clones.

The clonotype comes from a boy younger than 18 in good health and CMV-seronegative. Sequenced sample: PBMCs.

The CDR3 reads as follows: CASSLDKGAAPGGYTF. The DNA reads as follows: TGTGCCAGCAGCTTAGACAAGGGGGCCGCTCCTGGTGGCTACACCTTC. The sequence links TRBV7-9 to TRBJ1-2; 7 central nucleotides agree with TRBD1. The CDR3 has 16 amino acids, counting the end cysteine and phenylalanine. Left in the record is the CDR3 DNA by itself, 48 bases read in frame from the first base. V is trimmed back by 1 base and J by 7 bases, and the junction contains 12 bases that no gene match accounts for. CDR1 and CDR2 (SEHNR, FQNEAQ) derive from the germline V gene (reference sequence).